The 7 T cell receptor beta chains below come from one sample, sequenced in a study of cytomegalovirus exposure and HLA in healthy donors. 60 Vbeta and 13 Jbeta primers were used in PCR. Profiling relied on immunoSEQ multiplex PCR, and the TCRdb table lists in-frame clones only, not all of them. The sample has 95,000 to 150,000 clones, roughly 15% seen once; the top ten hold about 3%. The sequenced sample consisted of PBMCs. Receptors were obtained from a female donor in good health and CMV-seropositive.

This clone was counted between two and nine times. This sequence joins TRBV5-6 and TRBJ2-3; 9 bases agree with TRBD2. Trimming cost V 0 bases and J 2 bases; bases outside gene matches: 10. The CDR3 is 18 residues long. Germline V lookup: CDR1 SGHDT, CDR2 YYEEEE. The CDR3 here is CASSLVGLALVTTDTQYF. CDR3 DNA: TGTGCCAGCAGCTTGGTGGGACTAGCCTTAGTGACCACAGATACGCAGTATTTT.

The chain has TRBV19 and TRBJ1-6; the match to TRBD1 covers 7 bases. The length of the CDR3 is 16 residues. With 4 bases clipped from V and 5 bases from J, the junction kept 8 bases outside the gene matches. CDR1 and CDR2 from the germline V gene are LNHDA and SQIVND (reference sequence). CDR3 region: CASSKQGQLNNSPLHF. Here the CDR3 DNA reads TGTGCCAGTAGTAAACAGGGACAGCTTAATAATTCACCCCTCCACTTT.

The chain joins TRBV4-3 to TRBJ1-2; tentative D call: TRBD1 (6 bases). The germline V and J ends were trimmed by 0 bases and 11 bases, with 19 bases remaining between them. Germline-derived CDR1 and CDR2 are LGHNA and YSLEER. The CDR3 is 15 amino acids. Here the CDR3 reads CASSQEGSGTTYYTF. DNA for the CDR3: TGCGCCAGCAGCCAAGAAGGTAGTGGGACAACCTATTACACCTTC.

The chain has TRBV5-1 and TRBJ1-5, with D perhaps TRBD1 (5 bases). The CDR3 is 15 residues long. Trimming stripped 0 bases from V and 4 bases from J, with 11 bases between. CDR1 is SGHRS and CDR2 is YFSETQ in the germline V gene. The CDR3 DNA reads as TGCGCCAGCAGCTTGGCCCCCGACAGTAATCAGCCCCAGCATTTT. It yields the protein CASSLAPDSNQPQHF.

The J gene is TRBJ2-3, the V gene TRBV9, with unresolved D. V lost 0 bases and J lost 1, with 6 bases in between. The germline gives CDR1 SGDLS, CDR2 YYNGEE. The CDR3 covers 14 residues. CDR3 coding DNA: TGTGCCAGCAGCGTAGTTGGGCGCACAGATACGCAGTATTTT. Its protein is CASSVVGRTDTQYF.

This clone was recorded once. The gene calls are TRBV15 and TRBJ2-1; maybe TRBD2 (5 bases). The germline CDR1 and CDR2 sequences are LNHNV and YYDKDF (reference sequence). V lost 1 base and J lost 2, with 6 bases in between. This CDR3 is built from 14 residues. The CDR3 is CATSRVGTYNEQFF. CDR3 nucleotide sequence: TGTGCCACCAGCAGAGTCGGGACCTACAATGAGCAGTTCTTC.

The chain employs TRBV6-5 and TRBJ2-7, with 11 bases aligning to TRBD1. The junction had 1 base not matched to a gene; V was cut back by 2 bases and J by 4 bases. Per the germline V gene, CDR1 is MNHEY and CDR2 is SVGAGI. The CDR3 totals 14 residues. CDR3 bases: TGTGCCAGCAGTTACCGGGACAGGGGGTACGAGCAGTACTTC. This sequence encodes CASSYRDRGYEQYF.